This TCR beta chain was profiled in a study of blood T cell repertoires in COVID-19. Study background: Researchers got acute and convalescent COVID-19 samples from the United States, Italy and Spain. In each case, the material was cDNA or gDNA derived from T cells, B-cell-depleted T cells, or PBMCs.

Original data processing: How many nucleated cells were present was estimated from reference gene primer amplification. This table comes from immunoSEQ multiplex PCR, and its TCRdb copy is limited to in-frame clones, with some not included. That table is the source of V, J and clone size, and D and trimming were worked out from the DNA. This sample carries more than 300,000 clones, 86% of them seen once, and the ten largest clones take 1.5% to 2%. Input material: peripheral blood. The TCR comes from a woman aged 45-65 years with acute or convalescent COVID-19.

CDR3 residues: CASSLLARGKDTQYF. CDR3 bases: TGTGCCAGCAGTTTATTAGCCAGGGGGAAAGATACGCAGTATTTT. The chain employs TRBV27 and TRBJ2-3; TRBD1 matches at 7 bases. The CDR3 is made up of 15 amino acids. Unmatched junction bases numbered 6, after V lost 1 base and J lost 5 bases. From germline, CDR1 is MNHEY and CDR2 SMNVEV (reference sequence).